These 21 T cell receptor beta chains originate from one sample sequenced in a study of T cells after yellow fever vaccination. Each CDR3 protein is one row after TCRdb ran MiXCR on the 5' RACE reads. The data hold roughly 260,000 distinct CDR3 sequences, with around 13% observed a single time. Sample: CD4+ T cells sorted from PBMCs, taken 45 days after the yellow fever booster vaccination. The receptors shown here come from a man aged 30 to 45 who received the YFV17D yellow fever vaccine.

This clonotype turned up a few times. The J gene is TRBJ2-3, the V gene TRBV6-4; no clear D gene. The germline V gene encodes CDR1 MRHNA and CDR2 SNTAGT. The V gene lost 0 bases and the J gene lost 2 bases, with 6 bases spanning the gap. This CDR3 contains 14 residues. The CDR3 loop reads CASSDSSSTDTQYF. In DNA form, the CDR3 reads TGTGCCAGCAGTGACTCTTCGTCCACAGATACGCAGTATTTT.

The rearrangement joins TRBV6-2 or TRBV6-3 to TRBJ1-5; D unclear. V was clipped by 0 bases and J by 2 bases, with 11 bases between them. Germline V gene data show CDR1 as MNHEY and CDR2 as SVGEGT. This CDR3 is built from 16 residues. The CDR3 loop reads CASSYSIPYGNQPQHF. The CDR3 region has the DNA TGTGCCAGCAGTTACTCGATTCCCTACGGCAATCAGCCCCAGCATTTT.

V is TRBV20-1 and J is TRBJ1-1; D is unclear. Germline lookup yields CDR1 DFQATT and CDR2 SNEGSKA (reference sequence). The CDR3 length is 12 residues. V was shortened by 2 bases and J by 1 base, with 5 bases between the two germline ends. The CDR3 region has the DNA TGCAGTGCTAGACCGACGAACACTGAAGCTTTCTTT. Translated: CSARPTNTEAFF.

This clonotype has only a few counts. The gene calls are TRBV19 and TRBJ2-4; TRBD2 aligns across 8 bases. Germline loops: CDR1 LNHDA, CDR2 SQIVND (reference sequence). The length of the CDR3 is 17 residues. Trimming took 5 bases from V and 1 from J; bases not matched to a gene: 10. The CDR3 spells CASSRPGGPRAKNIQYF. The DNA of the CDR3 is TGTGCCAGTAGTCGTCCGGGAGGGCCCCGGGCCAAAAACATTCAGTACTTC.

The rearrangement uses TRBV3-1 and TRBJ2-3; 8 bases are shared with TRBD2. With 1 base clipped from V and 2 bases from J, the junction kept 5 bases outside the gene matches. The CDR3 is 16 residues long. CDR1 and CDR2 from the germline V gene are LGHDT and YNNKEL (reference sequence). Written as DNA, the CDR3 is TGTGCCAGCAGCCAAGGGATAGCGGGATACACAGATACGCAGTATTTT. It is translated as CASSQGIAGYTDTQYF.

This clonotype was recorded a few times. The rearrangement links TRBV4-3 to TRBJ2-1; D may be TRBD2 (6 bases). Germline V gives CDR1 LGHNA, CDR2 YSLEER. The CDR3 contains 13 residues. The V and J ends lost 0 bases and 15 bases respectively, with 15 bases between them. The CDR3 DNA reads TGCGCCAGCAGCCAAGAAAGCGGGTCACGCACGTTCTTC. It translates to CASSQESGSRTFF.

In its sample, this clonotype was seen many times. The chain couples TRBV3-1 to TRBJ2-7; D remains ambiguous. The length of the CDR3 is 14 residues. V lost 0 bases to trimming and J lost 2 bases, with 8 bases between them. Germline V gives CDR1 LGHDT, CDR2 YNNKEL (reference sequence). In DNA form, the CDR3 reads TGTGCCAGCAGCCAAGAAGGTCGACCCTACGAGCAGTACTTC. It codes for CASSQEGRPYEQYF.

V is TRBV5-6 and J is TRBJ2-7, with 7 nucleotides matching TRBD1. J gave up 4 bases and V 1 base, and 8 bases lay outside the gene matches. This CDR3 spans 15 amino acids. Per the germline V gene, CDR1 is SGHDT and CDR2 is YYEEEE. CDR3 in amino acids: CASSLRRQGLYEQYF. For the CDR3, the DNA is TGTGCCAGCAGCTTGAGGAGACAGGGCTTATACGAGCAGTACTTC.

This clonotype has a count of ten or more. The V gene is TRBV5-5, the J gene TRBJ2-7; D remains ambiguous. This CDR3 region has 14 residues. Germline values: CDR1 SGHKS, CDR2 YYEKEE (reference sequence). V was shortened by 0 bases and J by 4 bases, with 11 bases between the two germline ends. For the CDR3, the DNA is TGTGCCAGCAGCTTGGTCGGCGGACCTTACGAGCAGTACTTC. Protein: CASSLVGGPYEQYF.

The J gene is TRBJ2-7, the V gene TRBV5-1, with TRBD1 identical over 10 bases. After removal of 4 bases from V and 0 bases from J, the junction contained 4 bases not matched to a gene. This CDR3 is 15 amino acids long. From germline, CDR1 is SGHRS and CDR2 YFSETQ. The CDR3 spells CASSEGQGGSYEQYF. CDR3 nucleotide sequence: TGCGCCAGCAGCGAAGGACAGGGGGGCTCCTACGAGCAGTACTTC.

This clonotype appeared a few times. J is TRBJ2-7 and V is TRBV10-3, with no clear D. Trimming cost V 3 bases and J 3 bases, with 9 bases left between them. Germline V CDR1 and CDR2: ENHRY, SYGVKD. The CDR3 runs to 13 residues. The CDR3 is CAISEGLDYEQYF. Written as DNA, the CDR3 is TGTGCCATCAGTGAAGGATTAGACTACGAGCAGTACTTC.

The sample holds a few counts of this clonotype. The rearrangement uses TRBV7-7 and TRBJ2-3; D is undetermined. CDR3 length: 13 residues. CDR1 and CDR2 (germline): SSHAT, FNYEAQ (reference sequence). The ends were cut back, 5 bases at V and 3 bases at J, with 9 bases in the middle. The CDR3 DNA is TGTGCCAGCAGCCCGCCTATGACAGATACGCAGTATTTT. Its translation is CASSPPMTDTQYF.

This chain connects TRBV5-1 to TRBJ2-3; TRBD2 agrees at 11 bases. Germline CDR1 is SGHRS and CDR2 is YFSETQ. The CDR3 has 16 residues. V shed 2 bases, J shed 4 bases, and the junction held 6 bases outside the gene matches. The CDR3 DNA reads TGCGCCAGCAGCTTCTTGACTAGCGGGACGGCAGATACGCAGTATTTT. This codes for CASSFLTSGTADTQYF.

The CDR3 region is CASSFSGTTNTQYF. DNA for the CDR3: TGTGCCAGCAGTTTTAGCGGCACAACCAATACGCAGTATTTT. The V gene is TRBV6-2 or TRBV6-3, the J gene TRBJ2-3, with D perhaps TRBD2 (6 bases). Germline CDR1 is MNHEY and CDR2 is SVGEGT. This CDR3 is built from 14 residues. V lost 4 bases, J lost 7 bases, and 15 bases lay in between.

This clonotype was seen only a few times. The rearrangement links TRBV29-1 to TRBJ2-3, with D possibly being TRBD1 (6 bases). Germline CDR1 is SQVTM and CDR2 is ANQGSEA. The CDR3 has 14 amino acids. V gave up 5 bases and J gave up 4 bases, with 16 bases separating them. CDR3 sequence (DNA): TGCAGCGTTACGATGGGGGCGACCGCAGATACGCAGTATTTT. Residues: CSVTMGATADTQYF.

This clonotype showed up many times. The genes are TRBV7-2 and TRBJ2-7; no clear D. This CDR3 comprises 14 residues. CDR1 SGHTA and CDR2 FQGNSA come from the germline V gene. V was shortened by 3 bases and J by 5 bases, with 14 bases between the two germline ends. The CDR3 sequence: CASSFNSKGNEQYF. Here the CDR3 DNA reads TGTGCCAGCAGCTTTAATTCAAAGGGCAACGAGCAGTACTTC.

The rearrangement uses TRBV20-1 and TRBJ2-7; weak D call: TRBD1 (6 bases). The V gene lost 0 bases and the J gene lost 7 bases, with 16 bases spanning the gap. CDR1 is DFQATT, CDR2 SNEGSKA, per germline (reference sequence). This CDR3 is 14 amino acids long. In DNA, the CDR3 is TGCAGTGCTAGAGATAGGGGGTTCGGGCGGGAGCAGTACTTC. It yields the protein CSARDRGFGREQYF.

Many counts were recorded for this clonotype. The V gene is TRBV5-1, the J gene TRBJ2-5; D gene ambiguous. The V gene's germline CDR1 is SGHRS and CDR2 YFSETQ. V was trimmed by 3 bases and J by 10 bases, leaving 10 bases between them. This CDR3 is built from 11 residues. The CDR3 sequence: CASSSLNYQYF. For the CDR3, the DNA is TGCGCCAGCAGCTCCTTGAATTACCAGTACTTC.

The chain has TRBV24-1 and TRBJ2-1; 8 positions match TRBD1. This CDR3 contains 14 residues. V was pared by 10 bases and J by 7 bases, with 11 bases of the junction left unmatched. Germline assignment: CDR1 KGHDR and CDR2 SFDVKD. The CDR3 reads CATKDRAFDNEQFF. CDR3 sequence (DNA): TGTGCCACTAAGGACAGGGCTTTTGATAATGAGCAGTTCTTC.

The sample holds a few counts of this clonotype. V gene TRBV28 combines with J gene TRBJ1-5; 9 bases match TRBD1. CDR3 length: 14 residues. Germline CDR1 MDHEN, CDR2 SYDVKM. V was clipped by 8 bases and J by 6 bases; unmatched bases: 8. CDR3 amino acids: CASVIGQGFQPQHF. The CDR3, as DNA: TGTGCCAGCGTCATCGGACAGGGGTTTCAGCCCCAGCATTTT.

This clonotype was seen more than once but under ten times. The rearrangement links TRBV27 to TRBJ2-3; the D gene is possibly TRBD1 (6 bases). V was shortened by 4 bases and J by 5 bases, with 10 bases between the two germline ends. The germline gives CDR1 MNHEY, CDR2 SMNVEV (reference sequence). The CDR3 runs to 13 residues. Written as DNA, the CDR3 is TGTGCCAGCAGTTGGAAACAGGGAGATACGCAGTATTTT. Translation: CASSWKQGDTQYF.